This T cell receptor beta chain is from a study of glioma-infiltrating T cells after dendritic cell vaccination. Profiling relied on immunoSEQ multiplex PCR, and the TCRdb table lists in-frame clones only, not all of them. Among 20,000 to 25,000 clones listed, 79% were seen once. This CDR3 comprises 13 residues. From germline, CDR1 is SGHRS and CDR2 YFSETQ. V was clipped by 1 base and J by 4 bases, with 8 bases between them. This chain uses TRBV5-1 with TRBJ1-2; no definite D call. The TCR comes from a human donor with glioblastoma. The sequencing used blood, collected before dendritic cell vaccination. CDR3 sequence: CASSLNGVYGYTF. CDR3 sequence (DNA): TGCGCCAGCAGCTTGAACGGAGTCTATGGCTACACCTTC.